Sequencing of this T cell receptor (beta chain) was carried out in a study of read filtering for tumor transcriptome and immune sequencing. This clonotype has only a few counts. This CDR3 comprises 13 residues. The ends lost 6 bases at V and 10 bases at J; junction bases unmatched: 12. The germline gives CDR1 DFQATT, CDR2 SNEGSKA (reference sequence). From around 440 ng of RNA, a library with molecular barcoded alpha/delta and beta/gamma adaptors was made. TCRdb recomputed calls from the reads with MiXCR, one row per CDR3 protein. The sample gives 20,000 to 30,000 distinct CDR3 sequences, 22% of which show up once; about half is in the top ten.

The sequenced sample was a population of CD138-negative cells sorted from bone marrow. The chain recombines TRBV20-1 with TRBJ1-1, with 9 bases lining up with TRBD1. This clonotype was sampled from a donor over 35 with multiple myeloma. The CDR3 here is CSAFGQGQMLAFF. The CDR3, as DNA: TGCAGTGCCTTCGGACAGGGGCAGATGTTAGCTTTCTTT.